Shown below are 29 T cell receptor beta chains from a single sample sequenced in a study of T cells in Graves' hyperthyroidism and ophthalmopathy. Amplification yielded TCR beta CDR3 regions, with RNA transcripts as the source. Researchers ran a first-round RT-PCR on the TCR CDR3 using the HTBI primer set. TCRdb re-called the multiplex PCR reads with MiXCR, one entry per CDR3 protein. The sample has 700,000 or so distinct CDR3 sequences, more than 14% seen once. The sample was blood. These receptors were collected from a woman aged 50 to 60 with Graves' ophthalmopathy.

This clonotype was seen at least ten times. The V and J genes are TRBV11-2 and TRBJ2-1; 12 bases line up with TRBD2. Germline CDR1 reads SGHAT; CDR2 reads FQNNGV. With 2 bases clipped from V and 8 bases from J, the junction kept 4 bases outside the gene matches. The CDR3 extends over 15 amino acids. CDR3 residues: CASSLMTSGSYEQFF. The CDR3 bases are TGTGCCAGCAGCTTAATGACTAGCGGGAGCTATGAGCAGTTCTTC.

The V and J genes are TRBV7-6 and TRBJ2-7; the match to TRBD2 covers 9 bases. J was trimmed by 4 bases and V by 5 bases; bases with no gene match: 6. The CDR3 is 14 amino acids. Germline V gives CDR1 SGHVS, CDR2 FNYEAQ. The CDR3 protein is CASSISGSGYEQYF. The CDR3 nucleotides are TGTGCCAGCAGCATTAGCGGGAGCGGTTACGAGCAGTACTTC.

The V and J genes are TRBV7-2 and TRBJ2-4, with 10 bases matching TRBD1. J gave up 6 bases and V 5 bases, and 16 bases lay outside the gene matches. Germline CDR1 is SGHTA and CDR2 is FQGNSA. The CDR3 totals 18 residues. This CDR3 reads CASSPSRDRGRVGNIQYF. In nucleotides, the CDR3 is TGTGCCAGCAGCCCGTCCCGGGACAGGGGTCGAGTAGGAAACATTCAGTACTTC.

This clonotype was seen repeatedly, ten times or more. The genes are TRBV15 and TRBJ2-3; 12 positions match TRBD2. The V gene end was trimmed by 2 bases and the J gene end by 2 bases; junction bases not matched to a gene: 5. The CDR3 has 17 amino acids. Germline CDR1 is LNHNV and CDR2 is YYDKDF (reference sequence). The CDR3 coding sequence is TGTGCCACCAGCAGACCGACTAGCGGGAGACTCACAGATACGCAGTATTTT. Amino acids: CATSRPTSGRLTDTQYF.

This clonotype was observed many times. The chain uses TRBV15 and TRBJ1-1, with 12 bases matching TRBD1. Trimming took 3 bases from V and 6 from J; bases not matched to a gene: 5. The germline V gene has CDR1 LNHNV and CDR2 YYDKDF (reference sequence). This CDR3 region has 15 residues. The CDR3 loop reads CATSRGQGAGPEAFF. As DNA, the CDR3 is TGTGCCACCAGCAGGGGACAGGGGGCAGGTCCTGAAGCTTTCTTT.

V gene TRBV6-1 combines with J gene TRBJ1-1; no reliable D call. CDR1 MNHNS and CDR2 SASEGT come from the germline V gene. There are 14 residues in the CDR3. Trimming took 6 bases from V and 3 from J, leaving 14 bases between them. The chain's CDR3 is CASRGGPTHTEAFF. Written as DNA, the CDR3 is TGTGCCAGCAGGGGAGGACCTACCCACACTGAAGCTTTCTTT.

This clonotype has more than one count but fewer than ten. The chain uses TRBV15 and TRBJ1-1; D remains unclear. The CDR3 is 16 amino acids. Trimming took off 0 bases at V and 1 base at J, with 12 bases between the two ends. Germline assignment: CDR1 LNHNV and CDR2 YYDKDF (reference sequence). The CDR3: CATSRDIGQANTEAFF. In DNA, the CDR3 is TGTGCCACCAGCAGAGATATAGGGCAGGCGAACACTGAAGCTTTCTTT.

The chain carries TRBV4-2 and TRBJ2-7; TRBD2 matches at 7 bases. V shed 5 bases, J shed 3 bases, and the junction held 10 bases outside the gene matches. The CDR3 length is 15 residues. Germline loops: CDR1 LGHNA, CDR2 YNFKEQ. The DNA for the CDR3 is TGTGCCAGCAGCTTGCCCCAGGGACTACACTACGAGCAGTACTTC. Encoded protein: CASSLPQGLHYEQYF.

At least ten counts were recorded for this clonotype. V and J are TRBV18 and TRBJ1-1; possibly TRBD1 for D (5 bases). V was cut by 4 bases and J by 4 bases, with 10 bases left in between. Germline values: CDR1 KGHSH, CDR2 LQKENI. The CDR3 spans 13 residues. The CDR3 DNA reads TGTGCCAGCTCACGGACACGGAGCACTGAAGCTTTCTTT. It codes for CASSRTRSTEAFF.

This chain joins TRBV7-3 and TRBJ2-6; the match to TRBD1 covers 9 bases. Germline V CDR1 and CDR2: SGHTA, FQGTGA. Trimming took 2 bases from V and 2 from J; bases not matched to a gene: 1. The CDR3 is made up of 16 amino acids. CDR3 DNA: TGTGCCAGCAGCTTAGGACAGGGGACTGGGGCCAACGTCCTGACTTTC. This sequence encodes CASSLGQGTGANVLTF.

There are many counts of this clonotype. The chain recombines TRBV18 with TRBJ2-1; possibly TRBD1 for D (7 bases). Germline CDR1 reads KGHSH; CDR2 reads LQKENI. The CDR3 consists of 15 residues. Trimming stripped 3 bases from V and 3 bases from J, with 12 bases between. The CDR3 nucleotides read TGTGCCAGCTCACCGGGGGGACAGAACTACAATGAGCAGTTCTTC. It is translated as CASSPGGQNYNEQFF.

This clonotype has a count of ten or more. The V gene is TRBV6-1, the J gene TRBJ2-1, with a tentative D call TRBD2 (5 bases). This CDR3 region has 16 residues. V gave up 1 base and J gave up 2 bases, with 12 bases separating them. The germline gives CDR1 MNHNS, CDR2 SASEGT. The CDR3 DNA follows: TGTGCCAGCAGTGAAGGCGCGGCGAGGGCCTACAATGAGCAGTTCTTC. Encoded protein: CASSEGAARAYNEQFF.

The sample holds many counts of this clonotype. This chain uses TRBV18 with TRBJ1-1; 9 bases are shared with TRBD1. The CDR3 loop spans 16 amino acids. Germline lookup yields CDR1 KGHSH and CDR2 LQKENI. V trimming: 2 bases; J trimming: 3 bases; junction bases outside the gene matches: 7. The CDR3 here is CASSPKRDREHTEAFF. The DNA of the CDR3 is TGTGCCAGCTCACCAAAACGGGACAGGGAACACACTGAAGCTTTCTTT.

This clonotype was found a few times. The chain is built from TRBV20-1 and TRBJ2-2; D may be TRBD1 or TRBD2 (5 bases each). V was shortened by 0 bases and J by 4 bases, with 15 bases between the two germline ends. This CDR3 is built from 16 residues. Per the germline V gene, CDR1 is DFQATT and CDR2 is SNEGSKA (reference sequence). The chain's CDR3 is CSARDSWGSGTGELFF. The CDR3 nucleotides are TGCAGTGCTAGAGATTCATGGGGGAGCGGCACCGGGGAGCTGTTTTTT.

This clonotype was seen at least ten times. J is TRBJ1-4 and V is TRBV27; the match to TRBD1 covers 7 bases. CDR1 is MNHEY, CDR2 SMNVEV, per germline (reference sequence). The CDR3 sequence is 18 residues long. The J segment lost 3 bases and the V segment lost 0 bases, leaving 10 bases of the junction unmatched. DNA for the CDR3: TGTGCCAGCAGTTTATCGGGACAGCGACCGTTGTCTAATGAAAAACTGTTTTTT. Amino acids: CASSLSGQRPLSNEKLFF. The full variable domain, with the rest looked up from reference TRBV27 and TRBJ1-4, is EAQVTQNPRYLITVTGKKLTVTCSQNMNHEYMSWYRQDPGLGLRQIYYSMNVEVTDKGDVPEGYKVSRKEKRNFPLILESPSPNQTSLYFCASSLSGQRPLSNEKLFFGSGTQLSVL.

This clonotype was seen at least ten times. V usage is TRBV10-3 and J usage is TRBJ2-7, with 7 bases matching TRBD1. The length of the CDR3 is 14 residues. The V segment lost 6 bases and the J segment 5 bases; nucleotides outside the gene matches: 10. Germline V lookup: CDR1 ENHRY, CDR2 SYGVKD. CDR3 sequence (DNA): TGTGCCATCAGGCCTGGACAGGAGGTCGACGAGCAGTACTTC. It specifies CAIRPGQEVDEQYF.

The sample holds many counts of this clonotype. This chain links TRBV28 with TRBJ1-5; the D gene is possibly TRBD1 (6 bases). CDR1 is MDHEN, CDR2 SYDVKM, per germline. V was trimmed by 6 bases and J by 4 bases, leaving 16 bases between them. The CDR3 covers 15 residues. The DNA for the CDR3 is TGTGCCAGCAGCCCTAGGGGGGCCCTAAATCAGCCCCAGCATTTT. It yields the protein CASSPRGALNQPQHF.

This clonotype was found a few times. The CDR3 protein is CASSPRGGMTEAFF. CDR3 nucleotide sequence: TGTGCCAGCTCACCCCGGGGAGGGATGACTGAAGCTTTCTTT. This chain connects TRBV18 to TRBJ1-1; no clear D gene. Looked up from germline, CDR1 is KGHSH and CDR2 is LQKENI. This CDR3 is 14 amino acids long. V was pared by 3 bases and J by 5 bases, with 13 bases between.

The CDR3 DNA reads TGTGCCAGCAGTTTATTGGACGAAGTTAAGAGAACCCAGTACTTC. It encodes CASSLLDEVKRTQYF. The chain is built from TRBV28 and TRBJ2-5; D remains unclear. The CDR3 spans 15 residues. From germline, CDR1 is MDHEN and CDR2 SYDVKM. Trimming pared 1 base from V and 8 bases from J, leaving 17 bases between.

This sequence joins TRBV7-2 and TRBJ1-1; no clear D gene. This CDR3 contains 15 residues. Germline CDR1 is SGHTA and CDR2 is FQGNSA. Trimming pared 5 bases from V and 4 bases from J, leaving 17 bases between. The CDR3 DNA reads as TGTGCCAGCAGCCCACACAGTCCAAAAGTCACTGAAGCTTTCTTT. This encodes CASSPHSPKVTEAFF.

This clonotype was seen ten or more times. The V and J genes are TRBV20-1 and TRBJ2-5; 12 bases line up with TRBD2. Germline-derived CDR1 and CDR2 are DFQATT and SNEGSKA (reference sequence). CDR3 length: 17 residues. V shed 1 base, J shed 2 bases, and the junction held 8 bases outside the gene matches. CDR3 in DNA: TGCAGTGCTAGAGGATATGGACTAGCGGGGAAACAAGAGACCCAGTACTTC. Translation gives CSARGYGLAGKQETQYF.

The V and J genes are TRBV9 and TRBJ2-1; TRBD2 is a possible D gene (6 bases). The CDR3 is made up of 15 amino acids. The V gene's germline CDR1 is SGDLS and CDR2 YYNGEE. V lost 0 bases and J lost 1, with 8 bases in between. CDR3 nucleotide sequence: TGTGCCAGCAGCGTAGGTAGCGGATCCTACAATGAGCAGTTCTTC. It specifies CASSVGSGSYNEQFF.

This clonotype was recorded at least ten times. The chain employs TRBV11-2 and TRBJ2-1; possibly TRBD1 or TRBD2 for D (5 bases each). There are 14 residues in the CDR3. V was cut by 5 bases and J by 7 bases, with 15 bases left in between. CDR1 and CDR2 from the germline V gene are SGHAT and FQNNGV. This CDR3 is CASSPGAGGNEQFF. The CDR3 DNA reads TGTGCCAGCAGCCCCGGGGCCGGAGGAAATGAGCAGTTCTTC.

This clonotype was recorded many times. This chain links TRBV18 with TRBJ1-5, with 8 nucleotides matching TRBD1. Looked up from germline, CDR1 is KGHSH and CDR2 is LQKENI. Germline trimming cut 4 bases from V and 4 bases from J; bases unmatched to any gene: 6. This CDR3 region has 15 residues. CDR3 coding DNA: TGTGCCAGCTCACATGGTAGACAGGGGAATCAGCCCCAGCATTTT. Translated: CASSHGRQGNQPQHF.

This sequence joins TRBV15 and TRBJ2-1; 12 nucleotides match TRBD2. V lost 0 bases to trimming and J lost 15 bases; unmatched junction nucleotides: 9. Germline lookup yields CDR1 LNHNV and CDR2 YYDKDF (reference sequence). This CDR3 is 15 amino acids long. The CDR3 spells CATSRDRLAGGPVFF. DNA for the CDR3: TGTGCCACCAGCAGAGATCGGCTAGCGGGAGGGCCGGTGTTCTTC.

The chain is built from TRBV5-8 and TRBJ2-5; D tentatively reads TRBD1 or TRBD2 (6 bases each). The germline CDR1 and CDR2 sequences are SGHTS and YDEGEE. The ends were cut back, 4 bases at V and 5 bases at J, with 15 bases in the middle. The CDR3 has 14 residues. The CDR3 DNA reads as TGTGCCAGCAGCCGGGGGCAGGAAAGGGAGACCCAGTACTTC. Its protein is CASSRGQERETQYF.

The chain combines TRBV27 with TRBJ2-7, with 7 bases that match TRBD2. Germline CDR1 MNHEY, CDR2 SMNVEV (reference sequence). CDR3 length: 14 amino acids. Losses at the gene ends were 2 bases for V and 6 bases for J; bases not matched to a gene: 7. The CDR3 protein is CASSLVRGISEQYF. Written as DNA, the CDR3 is TGTGCCAGCAGTTTAGTGCGGGGGATAAGCGAGCAGTACTTC.

This clonotype was picked up one time. The chain is built from TRBV4-3 and TRBJ1-6; TRBD1 might be the D (5 bases). Per germline, CDR1 LGHNA and CDR2 YSLEER. CDR3 length: 16 residues. Trimming cost V 3 bases and J 6 bases, with 15 bases left between them. The CDR3 sequence is CASSHSLQVLNSPLHF. CDR3 DNA: TGCGCCAGCAGCCATAGCCTACAGGTCCTTAATTCACCCCTCCACTTT.

The J gene is TRBJ2-1, the V gene TRBV19; D gene uncertain. Per germline, CDR1 LNHDA and CDR2 SQIVND (reference sequence). Trimming took 1 base from V and 1 from J, leaving 11 bases between them. The CDR3 extends over 16 amino acids. The CDR3 spells CASSIVGTDSYNEQFF. The DNA for the CDR3 is TGTGCCAGTAGTATAGTCGGCACAGATTCCTACAATGAGCAGTTCTTC.